The T cell receptor beta chain under discussion was sequenced for a study of technical replicates of blood from several donors. Trimming took off 9 bases at V and 7 bases at J, with 24 bases between the two ends. This CDR3 is 15 amino acids long. CDR1 is SGHTA, CDR2 FQGNSA, per germline. This table comes from immunoSEQ multiplex PCR, and its TCRdb copy is limited to in-frame clones, with some not included. The sample yields fewer than 80,000 clones, just under 90% seen once. The chain recombines TRBV7-2 with TRBJ1-2; D is unresolved. The TCR originated in a human donor in good health. Some clones in this sample may be carry-over from other donors' samples. Sequencing used PBMCs. CDR3 sequence (DNA): TGTGCCAGTAGTGGTCCCGTCAGGTTTGGCTCTGGCTACACCTTC. It specifies CASSGPVRFGSGYTF.